This T cell receptor (beta chain) was documented in a study of T cell repertoires in cytomegalovirus infection. Study conclusions and caveats: HLA-C-restricted CMV clonotypes gave the most frequent clonotype in two of eight donors.

Germline V gene sequence: CDR1 SGHAT, CDR2 FQNNGV. This CDR3 is 15 amino acids long. Trimming at V came to 5 bases and at J to 4 bases, leaving 8 bases not matched to a gene. This clonotype was seen only a few times. Its matching antigen is unknown. TCRdb reanalysed the reads using MiXCR and keeps one entry per CDR3 protein. The table lists roughly 180,000 distinct CDR3 sequences, less than 25% of them singletons, with about 25% in the top ten. Specimen: CD8+ T cells from cultured PBMCs, collected from culture after CMV antigen stimulation. The receptor was isolated from a human donor in good health (CMV status not recorded). Some clones in this sample may be carry-over from other donors' samples. V is TRBV11-2 and J is TRBJ2-1, with TRBD2 identical over 7 bases. CDR3 coding DNA: TGTGCCAGCAGCCCAGAGCGGGGACGATACAATGAGCAGTTCTTC. Protein sequence: CASSPERGRYNEQFF.